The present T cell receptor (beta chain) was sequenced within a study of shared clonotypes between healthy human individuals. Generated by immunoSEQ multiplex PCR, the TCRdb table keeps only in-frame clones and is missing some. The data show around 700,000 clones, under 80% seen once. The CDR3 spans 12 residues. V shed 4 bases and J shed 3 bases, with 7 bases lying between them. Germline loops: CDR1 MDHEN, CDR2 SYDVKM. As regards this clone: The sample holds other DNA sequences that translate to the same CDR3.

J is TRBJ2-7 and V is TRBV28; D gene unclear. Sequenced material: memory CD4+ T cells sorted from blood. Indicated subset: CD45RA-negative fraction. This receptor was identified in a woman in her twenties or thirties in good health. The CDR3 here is CASSSGIYEQYF. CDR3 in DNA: TGTGCCAGCAGTTCCGGCATCTACGAGCAGTACTTC.